Listed below are T cell receptor beta chains from one sample, sequenced in a study of graft-versus-host responses after intestinal transplantation. Using immunoSEQ multiplex PCR, the repertoire was profiled, and TCRdb retains in-frame clones only, with some absent. The sample consists of more than 85,000 clones, just over 90% of them appearing once. The antigens of these receptors remain unknown. The sequencing used unstimulated CD8+ T cells sorted from spleen or lymph node cells, collected before intestinal transplant. These receptors came from a human donor who received an intestinal transplant. Each CDR3 is given with its conserved first and last residue. The D gene is left open where the match is weak.

CDR3: CASRNDRVGEQYF
J: TRBJ2-7
V: TRBV6-6
D: TRBD1

CDR3: CASSDSDRGLTGELFF
J: TRBJ2-2
V: TRBV25-1
D: TRBD1

CDR3: CSVDGMRGRSYNEQFF
J: TRBJ2-1
V: TRBV29-1
D: .

CDR3: CASSLIGTTGYNEQFF
J: TRBJ2-1
V: TRBV28
D: TRBD2

CDR3: CASSLTGQPQHF
J: TRBJ1-5
V: TRBV13
D: .

CDR3: CATSTSTWGEQYF
J: TRBJ2-7
V: TRBV6-5
D: TRBD2

CDR3: CASSVADRYEQYF
J: TRBJ2-7
V: TRBV9
D: .

CDR3: CSVATPEAFF
J: TRBJ1-1
V: TRBV29-1
D: .

CDR3: CASSLREFTSTDTQYF
J: TRBJ2-3
V: TRBV27
D: .

CDR3: CASSDPGRGTPFF
J: TRBJ1-1
V: TRBV2
D: .

CDR3: CASSQEREWGRTDTQYF
J: TRBJ2-3
V: TRBV4-1
D: .

CDR3: CASSFRTSGGSTDTQYF
J: TRBJ2-3
V: TRBV5-1
D: TRBD2

CDR3: CASSWGTGGMDTQYF
J: TRBJ2-3
V: TRBV7-3
D: TRBD1

CDR3: CASSGSGRLTDTQYF
J: TRBJ2-3
V: TRBV9
D: TRBD2

CDR3: CASTPRSGRVDTQYF
J: TRBJ2-3
V: TRBV14
D: TRBD2

CDR3: CASSLGNGFYEQYF
J: TRBJ2-7
V: TRBV5-6
D: .

CDR3: CASSYGGGFYGYTF
J: TRBJ1-2
V: TRBV6-6
D: .

CDR3: CASSIGSSYGYTF
J: TRBJ1-2
V: TRBV28
D: .

CDR3: CASTRRGYTDTQYF
J: TRBJ2-3
V: TRBV27
D: .

CDR3: CASSFRDSYEQYF
J: TRBJ2-7
V: TRBV19
D: .

CDR3: CASSEISLGPEAFF
J: TRBJ1-1
V: TRBV6-1
D: .

CDR3: CASNTPLNNEQFF
J: TRBJ2-1
V: TRBV6-5
D: .

CDR3: CASSLKSGRNNEQFF
J: TRBJ2-1
V: TRBV5-6
D: TRBD2

CDR3: CASSWAAGEGTGELFF
J: TRBJ2-2
V: TRBV7-6
D: TRBD2

CDR3: CASSEEGFSTDTQYF
J: TRBJ2-3
V: TRBV6-1
D: .

CDR3: CASSFSQMSSYEQYF
J: TRBJ2-7
V: TRBV27
D: .

CDR3: CASSLGSGSSYNEQFF
J: TRBJ2-1
V: TRBV28
D: TRBD2

CDR3: CASSSGLAGVFGELFF
J: TRBJ2-2
V: TRBV5-4
D: TRBD2

CDR3: CAWRWDGPYEQYF
J: TRBJ2-7
V: TRBV30
D: .

CDR3: CASIHMPAYNEQFF
J: TRBJ2-1
V: TRBV5-1
D: .

CDR3: CASSRDSTGGSSPLHF
J: TRBJ1-6
V: TRBV4-1
D: TRBD1

CDR3: CASSQYWQGYEQYF
J: TRBJ2-7
V: TRBV27
D: .

CDR3: CASSQDRGGTEAFF
J: TRBJ1-1
V: TRBV4-1
D: TRBD1

CDR3: CASSLSPQVPNYGYTF
J: TRBJ1-2
V: TRBV6-5
D: .

CDR3: CASSTSWGWVTEAFF
J: TRBJ1-1
V: TRBV19
D: .

CDR3: CASSRDRDNNQPQHF
J: TRBJ1-5
V: TRBV7-9
D: TRBD1

CDR3: CASSLHSNTGELFF
J: TRBJ2-2
V: TRBV28
D: .

CDR3: CASSPRSEGNTEAFF
J: TRBJ1-1
V: TRBV6-5
D: .

CDR3: CASSIGAGSDTQYF
J: TRBJ2-3
V: TRBV19
D: .

CDR3: CAITRDGEGNTIYF
J: TRBJ1-3
V: TRBV10-3
D: .

CDR3: CAISDPGMNTEAFF
J: TRBJ1-1
V: TRBV10-3
D: .

CDR3: CAWRQGFGNNEQFF
J: TRBJ2-1
V: TRBV30
D: .

CDR3: CASSPTRDRVEDTQYF
J: TRBJ2-3
V: TRBV18
D: TRBD1

CDR3: CASSPMPGPNTGELFF
J: TRBJ2-2
V: TRBV4-1
D: .

CDR3: CATSRQGIYYNEQFF
J: TRBJ2-1
V: TRBV15
D: .

CDR3: CASSVGVIAGVDEQYF
J: TRBJ2-7
V: TRBV9
D: TRBD2

CDR3: CASSSRTSGTNEQFF
J: TRBJ2-1
V: TRBV27
D: TRBD2

CDR3: CASSLTHRSEAFF
J: TRBJ1-1
V: TRBV28
D: .

CDR3: CASALGRAENEKLFF
J: TRBJ1-4
V: TRBV2
D: .